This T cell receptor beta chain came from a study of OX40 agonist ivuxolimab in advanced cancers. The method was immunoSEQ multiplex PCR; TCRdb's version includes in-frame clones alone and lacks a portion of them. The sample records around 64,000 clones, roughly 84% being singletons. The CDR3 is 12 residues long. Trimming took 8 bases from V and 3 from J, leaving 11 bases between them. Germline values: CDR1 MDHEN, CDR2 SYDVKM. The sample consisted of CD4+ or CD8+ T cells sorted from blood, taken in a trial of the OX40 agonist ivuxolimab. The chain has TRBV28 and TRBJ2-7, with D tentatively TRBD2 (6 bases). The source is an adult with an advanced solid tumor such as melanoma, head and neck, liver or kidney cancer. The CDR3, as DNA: TGTGCCAGCGCCCAAGCGGGCTACGAGCAGTACTTC. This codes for CASAQAGYEQYF.